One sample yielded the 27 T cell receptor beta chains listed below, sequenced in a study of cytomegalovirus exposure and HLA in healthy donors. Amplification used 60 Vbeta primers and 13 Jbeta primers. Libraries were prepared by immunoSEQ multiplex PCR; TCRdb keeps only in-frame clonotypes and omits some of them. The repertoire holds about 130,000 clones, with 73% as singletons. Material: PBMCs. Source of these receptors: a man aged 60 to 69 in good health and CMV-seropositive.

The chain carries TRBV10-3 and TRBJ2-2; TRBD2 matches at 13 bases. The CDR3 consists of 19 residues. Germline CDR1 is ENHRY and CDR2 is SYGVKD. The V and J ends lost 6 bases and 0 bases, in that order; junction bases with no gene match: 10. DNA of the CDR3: TGTGCCATCAGATCCACTAGCGGGGGGGAATGGACGAACACCGGGGAGCTGTTTTTT. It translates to CAIRSTSGGEWTNTGELFF.

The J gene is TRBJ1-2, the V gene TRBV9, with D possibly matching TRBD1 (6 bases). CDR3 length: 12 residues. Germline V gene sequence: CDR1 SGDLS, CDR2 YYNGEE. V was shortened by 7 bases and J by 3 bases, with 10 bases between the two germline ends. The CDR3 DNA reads TGTGCCAGCGCACAGGGAGACTATGGCTACACCTTC. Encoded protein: CASAQGDYGYTF.

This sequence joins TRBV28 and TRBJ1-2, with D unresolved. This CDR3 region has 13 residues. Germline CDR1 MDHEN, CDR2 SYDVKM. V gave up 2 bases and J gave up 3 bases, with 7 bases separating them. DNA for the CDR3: TGTGCCAGCAGTTTAGGCCGGGACTATGGCTACACCTTC. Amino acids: CASSLGRDYGYTF.

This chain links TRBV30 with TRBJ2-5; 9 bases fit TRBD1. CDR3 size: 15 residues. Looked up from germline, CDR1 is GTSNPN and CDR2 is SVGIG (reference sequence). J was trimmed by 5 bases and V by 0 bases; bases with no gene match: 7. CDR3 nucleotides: TGTGCCTGGAGTGTACTCGGGACAGGGCTCGAGACCCAGTACTTC. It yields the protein CAWSVLGTGLETQYF.

The CDR3 here is CAWSKTRQGRQQFF. The DNA of the CDR3 is TGTGCCTGGAGTAAGACGCGACAGGGGAGACAGCAGTTCTTC. The J gene is TRBJ2-1, the V gene TRBV30; the match to TRBD1 covers 8 bases. This CDR3 has 14 amino acids. J was trimmed by 11 bases and V by 2 bases; bases with no gene match: 11. Germline V gives CDR1 GTSNPN, CDR2 SVGIG (reference sequence).

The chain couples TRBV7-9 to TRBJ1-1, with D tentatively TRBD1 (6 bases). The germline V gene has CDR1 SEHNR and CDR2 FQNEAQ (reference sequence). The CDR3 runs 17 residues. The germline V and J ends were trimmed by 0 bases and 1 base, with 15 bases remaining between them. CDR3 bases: TGTGCCAGCAGCTTAGCGTCGTGGGGGCACACGAACACTGAAGCTTTCTTT. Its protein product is CASSLASWGHTNTEAFF.

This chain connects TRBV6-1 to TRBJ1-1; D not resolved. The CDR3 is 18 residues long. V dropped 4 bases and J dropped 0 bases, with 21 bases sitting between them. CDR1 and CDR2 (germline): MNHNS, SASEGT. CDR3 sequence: CASSVPGPRRRMNTEAFF. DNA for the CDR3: TGTGCCAGCAGTGTTCCAGGCCCACGACGACGGATGAACACTGAAGCTTTCTTT.

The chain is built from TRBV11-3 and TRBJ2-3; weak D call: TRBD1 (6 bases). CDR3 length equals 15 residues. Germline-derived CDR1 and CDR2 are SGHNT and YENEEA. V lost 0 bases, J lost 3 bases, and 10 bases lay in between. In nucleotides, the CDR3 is TGTGCCAGCAGCTTAGACGGGACAAAGACAGATACGCAGTATTTT. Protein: CASSLDGTKTDTQYF.

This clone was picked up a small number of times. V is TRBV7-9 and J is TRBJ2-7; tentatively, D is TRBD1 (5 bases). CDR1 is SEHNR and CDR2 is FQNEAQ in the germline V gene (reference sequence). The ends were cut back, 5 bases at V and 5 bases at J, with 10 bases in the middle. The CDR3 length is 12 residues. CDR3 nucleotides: TGTGCCAGCAGCCTCCAGACAGACGAGCAGTACTTC. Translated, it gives CASSLQTDEQYF.

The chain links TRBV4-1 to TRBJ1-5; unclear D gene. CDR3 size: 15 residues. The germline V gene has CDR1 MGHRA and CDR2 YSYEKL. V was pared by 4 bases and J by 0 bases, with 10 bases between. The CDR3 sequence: CASSPDGNSNQPQHF. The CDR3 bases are TGCGCCAGCAGCCCTGACGGGAATAGCAATCAGCCCCAGCATTTT.

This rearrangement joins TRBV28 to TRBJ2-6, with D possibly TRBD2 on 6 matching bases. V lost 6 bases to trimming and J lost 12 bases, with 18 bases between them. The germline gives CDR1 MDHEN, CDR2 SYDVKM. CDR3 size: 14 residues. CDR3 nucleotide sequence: TGTGCCAGCAGCCAAATCGGGAGTCGTACCGTCCTGACTTTC. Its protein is CASSQIGSRTVLTF.

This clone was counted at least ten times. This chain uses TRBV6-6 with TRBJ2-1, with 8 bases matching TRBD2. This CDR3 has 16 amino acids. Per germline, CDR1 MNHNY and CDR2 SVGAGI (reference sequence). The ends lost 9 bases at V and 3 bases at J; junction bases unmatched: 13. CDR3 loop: CASTGGGAGIYNEQFF. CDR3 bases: TGTGCCAGTACCGGGGGGGGCGCGGGGATCTACAATGAGCAGTTCTTC.

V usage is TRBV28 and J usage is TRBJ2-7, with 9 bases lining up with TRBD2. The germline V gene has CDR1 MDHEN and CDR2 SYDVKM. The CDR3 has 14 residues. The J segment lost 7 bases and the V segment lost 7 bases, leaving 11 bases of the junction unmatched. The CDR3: CASTRPGLATEQYF. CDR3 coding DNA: TGTGCCAGCACCCGACCGGGACTAGCAACAGAGCAGTACTTC. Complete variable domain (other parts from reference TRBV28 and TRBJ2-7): DVKVTQSSRYLVKRTGEKVFLECVQDMDHENMFWYRQDPGLGLRLIYFSYDVKMKEKGDIPEGYSVSREKKERFSLILESASTNQTSMYLCASTRPGLATEQYFGPGTRLTVT.

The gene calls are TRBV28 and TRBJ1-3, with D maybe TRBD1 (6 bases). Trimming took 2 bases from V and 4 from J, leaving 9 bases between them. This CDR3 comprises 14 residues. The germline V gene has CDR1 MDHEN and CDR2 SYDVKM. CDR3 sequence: CASSLTGSGNTIYF. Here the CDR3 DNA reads TGTGCCAGCAGTTTAACAGGGTCCGGAAACACCATATATTTT.

The CDR3 DNA is TGCGCCAGCAGCAGTCTAGCGGGGGGTTCAGATACGCAGTATTTT. It is translated as CASSSLAGGSDTQYF. The J gene is TRBJ2-3, the V gene TRBV10-2; 11 nucleotides align to TRBD2. After removal of 6 bases from V and 4 bases from J, the junction contained 6 bases not matched to a gene. The CDR3 totals 15 residues. CDR1 is WSHSY and CDR2 is SAAADI in the germline V gene.

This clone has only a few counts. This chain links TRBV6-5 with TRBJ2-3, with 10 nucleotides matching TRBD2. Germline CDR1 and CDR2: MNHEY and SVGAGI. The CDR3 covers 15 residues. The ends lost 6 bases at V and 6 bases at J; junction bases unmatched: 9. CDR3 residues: CASSNSGGPSDTQYF. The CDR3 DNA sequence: TGTGCCAGCAGCAATAGCGGGGGGCCCTCGGATACGCAGTATTTT.

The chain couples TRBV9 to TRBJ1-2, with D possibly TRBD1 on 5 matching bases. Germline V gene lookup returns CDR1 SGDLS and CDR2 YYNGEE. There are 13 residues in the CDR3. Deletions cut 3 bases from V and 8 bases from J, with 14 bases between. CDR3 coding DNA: TGTGCCAGCAGCGCGACCCCAGGGATGGGCTACACCTTC. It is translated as CASSATPGMGYTF.

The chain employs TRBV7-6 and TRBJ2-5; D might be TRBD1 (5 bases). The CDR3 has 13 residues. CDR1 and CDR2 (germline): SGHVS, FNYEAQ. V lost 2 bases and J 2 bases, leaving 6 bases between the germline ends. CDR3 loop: CASSLQGQETQYF. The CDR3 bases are TGTGCCAGCAGCTTACAGGGACAAGAGACCCAGTACTTC.

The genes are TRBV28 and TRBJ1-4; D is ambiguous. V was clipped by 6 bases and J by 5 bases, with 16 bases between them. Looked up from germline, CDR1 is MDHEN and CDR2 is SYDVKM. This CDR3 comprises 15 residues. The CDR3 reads CASRGGPGGNEKLFF. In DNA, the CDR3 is TGTGCCAGCAGGGGAGGTCCGGGAGGGAATGAAAAACTGTTTTTT.

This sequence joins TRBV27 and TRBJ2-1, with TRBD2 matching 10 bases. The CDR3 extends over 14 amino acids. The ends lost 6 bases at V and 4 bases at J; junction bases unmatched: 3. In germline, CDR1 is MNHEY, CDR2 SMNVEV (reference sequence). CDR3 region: CASRRSGGYNEQFF. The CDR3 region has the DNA TGTGCCAGCAGGCGTAGCGGGGGGTACAATGAGCAGTTCTTC.

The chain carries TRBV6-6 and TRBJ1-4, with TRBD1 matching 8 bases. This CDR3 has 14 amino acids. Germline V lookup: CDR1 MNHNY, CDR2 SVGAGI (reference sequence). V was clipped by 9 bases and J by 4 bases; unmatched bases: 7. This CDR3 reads CASLGQDINEKLFF. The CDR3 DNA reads TGTGCCAGTCTGGGACAGGATATTAATGAAAAACTGTTTTTT.

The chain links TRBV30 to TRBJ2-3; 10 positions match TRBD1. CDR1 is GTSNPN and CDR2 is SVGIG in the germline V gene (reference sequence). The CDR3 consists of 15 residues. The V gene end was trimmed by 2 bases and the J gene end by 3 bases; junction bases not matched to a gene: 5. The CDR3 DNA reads TGTGCCTGGAGTACTGGACAGGGGGATACAGATACGCAGTATTTT. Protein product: CAWSTGQGDTDTQYF.

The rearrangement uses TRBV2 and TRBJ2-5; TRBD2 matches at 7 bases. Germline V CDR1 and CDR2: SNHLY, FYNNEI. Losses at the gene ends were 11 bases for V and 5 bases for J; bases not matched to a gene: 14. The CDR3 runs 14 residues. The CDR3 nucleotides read TGTGCCGTCCAAACACAGCCCGGGGGGGAGACCCAGTACTTC. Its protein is CAVQTQPGGETQYF. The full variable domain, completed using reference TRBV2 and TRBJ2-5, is EPEVTQTPSHQVTQMGQEVILRCVPISNHLYFYWYRQILGQKVEFLVSFYNNEISEKSEIFDDQFSVERPDGSNFTLKIRSTKLEDSAMYFCAVQTQPGGETQYFGPGTRLLVL.

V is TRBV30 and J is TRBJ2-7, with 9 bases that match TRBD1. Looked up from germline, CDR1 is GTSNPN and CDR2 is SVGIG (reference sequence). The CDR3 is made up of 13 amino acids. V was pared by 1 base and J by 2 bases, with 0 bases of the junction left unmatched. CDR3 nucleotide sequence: TGTGCCTGGAGTGGGGACAGGGCCTACGAGCAGTACTTC. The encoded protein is CAWSGDRAYEQYF.

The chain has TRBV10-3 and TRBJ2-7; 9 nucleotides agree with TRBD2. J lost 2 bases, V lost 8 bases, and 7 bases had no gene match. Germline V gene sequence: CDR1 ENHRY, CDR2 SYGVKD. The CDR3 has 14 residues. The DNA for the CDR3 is TGTGCCATCGGGAGAGCGGGGGGCACCTACGAGCAGTACTTC. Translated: CAIGRAGGTYEQYF.

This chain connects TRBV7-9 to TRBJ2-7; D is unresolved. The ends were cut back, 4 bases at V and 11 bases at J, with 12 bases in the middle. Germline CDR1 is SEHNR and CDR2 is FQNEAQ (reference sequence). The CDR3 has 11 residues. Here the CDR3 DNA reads TGTGCCAGCAGCTCATCTGGCAGTAAGTACTTC. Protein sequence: CASSSSGSKYF.

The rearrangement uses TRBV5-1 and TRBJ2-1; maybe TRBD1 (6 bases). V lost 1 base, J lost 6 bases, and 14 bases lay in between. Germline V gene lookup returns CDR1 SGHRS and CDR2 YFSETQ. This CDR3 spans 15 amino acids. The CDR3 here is CASSLNRVGPNEQFF. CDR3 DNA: TGCGCCAGCAGCTTGAACAGGGTGGGCCCCAATGAGCAGTTCTTC. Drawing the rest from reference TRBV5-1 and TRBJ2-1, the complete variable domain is KAGVTQTPRYLIKTRGQQVTLSCSPISGHRSVSWYQQTPGQGLQFLFEYFSETQRNKGNFPGRFSGRQFSNSRSEMNVSTLELGDSALYLCASSLNRVGPNEQFFGPGTRLTVL.